This TCR beta chain was captured by sequencing in a study of blood T cells in healthy people across ages. This clonotype was counted between two and nine times. Its antigen is currently unknown. Per sample, at least 5 micrograms of total RNA were extracted. V dropped 0 bases and J dropped 4 bases, with 13 bases sitting between them. The CDR3 has 15 amino acids. Germline loops: CDR1 SGHRS, CDR2 YFSETQ. The second PCR ran about 6 to 12 cycles with a sample-barcoded 5' primer and J-beta primers. A single record per CDR3 protein comes from TCRdb applying MiXCR to the 5' RACE reads. Seen here are 780,000 or so distinct CDR3 sequences, roughly 50% observed once, and the top ten hold roughly 40%. Study observations and caveats: Older age coincided with a roughly linear decline in TCR beta diversity per million T cells. Long-lived donors exceeded aged donors in naive CD4+ cells and diversity.

The sequence came from a man of 80 years or more in good health. Sequencing was done on a sample of blood. The chain is built from TRBV5-1 and TRBJ1-1; perhaps TRBD1 as D (6 bases). CDR3 bases: TGCGCCAGCAGCTTGGCCGGGGGAGGGGGCACTGAAGCTTTCTTT. Protein product: CASSLAGGGGTEAFF. Full variable domain (missing parts from reference TRBV5-1 and TRBJ1-1): KAGVTQTPRYLIKTRGQQVTLSCSPISGHRSVSWYQQTPGQGLQFLFEYFSETQRNKGNFPGRFSGRQFSNSRSEMNVSTLELGDSALYLCASSLAGGGGTEAFFGQGTRLTVV.